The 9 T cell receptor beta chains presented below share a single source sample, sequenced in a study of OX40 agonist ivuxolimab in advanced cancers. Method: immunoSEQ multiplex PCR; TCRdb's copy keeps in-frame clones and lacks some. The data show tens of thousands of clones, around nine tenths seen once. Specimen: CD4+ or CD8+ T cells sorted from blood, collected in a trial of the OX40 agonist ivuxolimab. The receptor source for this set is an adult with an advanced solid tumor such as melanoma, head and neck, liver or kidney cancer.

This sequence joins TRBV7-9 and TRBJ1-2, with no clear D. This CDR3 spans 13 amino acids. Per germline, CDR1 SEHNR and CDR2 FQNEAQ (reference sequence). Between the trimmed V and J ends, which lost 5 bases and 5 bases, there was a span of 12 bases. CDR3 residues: CASSPQVQYGYTF. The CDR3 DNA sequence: TGTGCCAGCAGCCCGCAGGTTCAATATGGCTACACCTTC.

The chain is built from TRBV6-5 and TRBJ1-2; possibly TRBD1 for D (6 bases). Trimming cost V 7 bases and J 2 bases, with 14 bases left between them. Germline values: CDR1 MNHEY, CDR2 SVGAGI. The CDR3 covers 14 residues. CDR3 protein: CASTPGDANYGYTF. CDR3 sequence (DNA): TGTGCCAGCACCCCAGGGGACGCGAACTATGGCTACACCTTC.

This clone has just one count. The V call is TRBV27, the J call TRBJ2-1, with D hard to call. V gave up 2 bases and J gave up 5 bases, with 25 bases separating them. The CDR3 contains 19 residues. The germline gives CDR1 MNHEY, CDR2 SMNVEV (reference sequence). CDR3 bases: TGTGCCAGCAGTTTAGGTTTATGGGCACCCCCGAAACCCGACAATGAGCAGTTCTTC. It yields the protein CASSLGLWAPPKPDNEQFF.

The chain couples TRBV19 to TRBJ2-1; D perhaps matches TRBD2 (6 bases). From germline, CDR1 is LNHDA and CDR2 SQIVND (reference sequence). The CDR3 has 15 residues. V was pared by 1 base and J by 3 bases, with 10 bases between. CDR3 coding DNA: TGTGCCAGTAGTATAGCACTAGCAGGCTACAATGAGCAGTTCTTC. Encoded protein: CASSIALAGYNEQFF.

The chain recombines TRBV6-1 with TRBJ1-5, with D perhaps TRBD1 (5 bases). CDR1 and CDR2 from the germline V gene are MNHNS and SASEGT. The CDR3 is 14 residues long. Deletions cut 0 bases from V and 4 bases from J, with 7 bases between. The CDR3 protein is CASSEAGGNQPQHF. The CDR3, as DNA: TGTGCCAGCAGTGAAGCTGGGGGGAATCAGCCCCAGCATTTT.

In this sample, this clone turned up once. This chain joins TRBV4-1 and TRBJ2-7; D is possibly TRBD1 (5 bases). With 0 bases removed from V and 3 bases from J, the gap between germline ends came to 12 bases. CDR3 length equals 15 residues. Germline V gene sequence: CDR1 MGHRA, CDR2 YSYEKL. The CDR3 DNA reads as TGCGCCAGCAGCCAAGATCTACAGGCTGACTACGAGCAGTACTTC. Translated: CASSQDLQADYEQYF.

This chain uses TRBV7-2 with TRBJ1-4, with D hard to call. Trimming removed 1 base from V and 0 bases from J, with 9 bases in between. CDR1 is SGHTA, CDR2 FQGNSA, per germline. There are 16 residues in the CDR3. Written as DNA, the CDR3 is TGTGCCAGCAGCTTAGTCCCCAGAGCAACTAATGAAAAACTGTTTTTT. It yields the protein CASSLVPRATNEKLFF.

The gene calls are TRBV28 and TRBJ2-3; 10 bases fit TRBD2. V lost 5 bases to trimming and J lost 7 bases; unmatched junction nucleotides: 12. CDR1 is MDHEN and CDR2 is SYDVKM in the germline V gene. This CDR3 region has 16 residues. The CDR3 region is CASSPHPAGGAHTQYF. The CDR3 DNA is TGTGCCAGCAGTCCACACCCAGCGGGAGGGGCACATACGCAGTATTTT. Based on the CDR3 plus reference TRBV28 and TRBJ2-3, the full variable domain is DVKVTQSSRYLVKRTGEKVFLECVQDMDHENMFWYRQDPGLGLRLIYFSYDVKMKEKGDIPEGYSVSREKKERFSLILESASTNQTSMYLCASSPHPAGGAHTQYFGPGTRLTVL.

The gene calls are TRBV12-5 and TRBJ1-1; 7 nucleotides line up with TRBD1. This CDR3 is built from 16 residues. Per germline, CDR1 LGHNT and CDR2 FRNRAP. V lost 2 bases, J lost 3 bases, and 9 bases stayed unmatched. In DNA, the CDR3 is TGTGCTAGTGGTTTGCCATACAGGGGTCACCACACTGAAGCTTTCTTT. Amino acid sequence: CASGLPYRGHHTEAFF. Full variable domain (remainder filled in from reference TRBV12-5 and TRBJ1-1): DARVTQTPRHKVTEMGQEVTMRCQPILGHNTVFWYRQTMMQGLELLAYFRNRAPLDDSGMPKDRFSAEMPDATLATLKIQPSEPRDSAVYFCASGLPYRGHHTEAFFGQGTRLTVV.